These T cell receptor beta chains were read from a single sample in a study of T cells after posttransplantation cyclophosphamide. Data came from immunoSEQ multiplex PCR; TCRdb stores just in-frame clones and leaves some out. The data show under 8,500 clones, roughly four fifths seen once. The sequences come from CD4+ T cells sorted from blood, collected about 1,000 days after allogeneic stem cell transplant with posttransplant cyclophosphamide. All receptors come from a female patient in her forties or fifties who received an allogeneic stem cell transplant from a related donor, was CMV-positive, and had no GVHD. Some T cells may be graft donor cells. Both conserved end residues are trimmed from each CDR3.

V gene	J gene	CDR3 protein
TRBV19	TRBJ2-3	ASKQGGTDTQY
TRBV11-2	TRBJ2-1	ASSFGAGRSYNEQF
TRBV19	TRBJ2-7	ASSSIAGSSYEQY
TRBV28	TRBJ1-2	ASSLPGEDYGYT
TRBV11-3	TRBJ2-5	ASSLGALAGATQETQY
TRBV2	TRBJ2-6	ASNPDGGSGANVLT
TRBV6-6	TRBJ2-2	ASSYSRQGGTGELF
TRBV27	TRBJ2-6	ASSGGVGANVLT
TRBV10-3	TRBJ2-7	AISDGSTGQY
TRBV5-1	TRBJ1-1	ASRTGGGTEAF
TRBV18	TRBJ2-4	ASSPVKGATKNIQY
TRBV6-1	TRBJ1-4	ASSEDRVTNEKLF
TRBV6-1	TRBJ2-3	ASTMRGASTDTQY
TRBV27	TRBJ1-1	ASSTKGQGRTEAF
TRBV27	TRBJ1-6	ASSLREVGSPLH
TRBV12-2	TRBJ2-7	ASRLEGQGAYEQY
TRBV5-4	TRBJ2-5	ASSLQKSPQY
TRBV5-1	TRBJ1-1	ASALGDRITEAF
TRBV4-2	TRBJ2-5	ASSQGSSGGARQETQY
TRBV10-3	TRBJ2-7	AISDGTGTGRRVQY
TRBV2	TRBJ1-1	ASRDFLGHTEAF
TRBV5-1	TRBJ2-3	ASSRRGRGADTDTQY
TRBV7-2	TRBJ2-3	ASSFTSGGLSTDTQY
TRBV7-2	TRBJ1-1	ASSLASQSEAF
TRBV2	TRBJ1-2	ASGITGESYYGYT
TRBV18	TRBJ2-5	ASSPRRTGERKETQY
TRBV13	TRBJ1-2	ASSLSRGRDGYT
TRBV6-1	TRBJ1-3	ASSEAGQGRGNTIY
TRBV28	TRBJ2-3	ASRDREPLGTQY
TRBV10-3	TRBJ2-3	AVSQGAVPDTQY
TRBV10-3	TRBJ1-5	AISESEGARQPQH
TRBV19	TRBJ1-3	ASSIGGSGNTIY
TRBV20-1	TRBJ1-2	STEGVYGYT
TRBV7-8	TRBJ1-2	ASSTGTGRGYT
TRBV6-1	TRBJ2-7	ASIKAGPSYEQY
TRBV19	TRBJ1-2	ASSIEGGRANYGYT
TRBV4-2	TRBJ2-7	ASSFLTGTSFGDEQY
TRBV27	TRBJ1-4	ASSPLTGADEKLF
TRBV10-2	TRBJ1-6	ASRTGSSYNSPLH
TRBV5-1	TRBJ2-2	ASSLGSGPANTGELF
TRBV5-4	TRBJ2-3	ASSLRGTGGSFGADTQY
TRBV5-5	TRBJ1-5	ASSLGQSNQPQH
TRBV7-9	TRBJ2-1	ASSGTEAYNEQF
TRBV7-9	TRBJ2-2	ASSSRGSGELF
TRBV15	TRBJ2-3	ATSRELAESYTQY
TRBV6-6	TRBJ2-1	ASSSPRLSAYNEQF
TRBV2	TRBJ2-3	ASKGRAVTDTQY
TRBV6-5	TRBJ1-5	ASSQGDSNQPQH
TRBV5-1	TRBJ2-3	ASSLPAGQSTDTQY